This T cell receptor beta chain was observed in a study of neoadjuvant anti-PD-1 for oral cavity cancer. Study-level information: Patients without progression got a fourth dose around day 43. Findings and caveats of the study: Post-treatment tumors with larger preexisting clones showed more shrinkage.

Survey sequencing of tumors mostly used roughly 4.8 ug DNA, two replicates. Libraries were prepared by immunoSEQ multiplex PCR; TCRdb keeps only in-frame clonotypes and omits some of them. The table shows 4,500 to 5,000 clones, with nearly 60% occurring only once. Turning to this clone: Its antigen is undetermined.

V shed 6 bases and J 4 bases; nucleotides not matched to a gene: 6. CDR1 and CDR2 from the germline V gene are MDHEN and SYDVKM. There are 15 residues in the CDR3. The rearrangement uses TRBV28 and TRBJ2-5; 12 bases map to TRBD1. The source of this sequence is a person aged 40 to 85 with oral cavity squamous cell carcinoma. The input for sequencing was tumor tissue, taken before nivolumab (anti-PD-1) treatment. CDR3 coding DNA: TGTGCCAGCAGCTCCGGGACAGGGGGCATAGAGACCCAGTACTTC. This gives the protein CASSSGTGGIETQYF.